This T cell receptor beta chain was sequenced during a study of blood T cell repertoires in COVID-19. As for the study in general: The analysed material was cDNA or gDNA that came from T cells, B-cell-depleted T cells, or PBMCs.

One Seattle source followed patients from active infection through their disease course. V dropped 1 base and J dropped 2 bases, with 9 bases sitting between them. CDR3 length equals 15 residues. Germline loops: CDR1 SEHNR, CDR2 FQNEAQ (reference sequence). Per the original data handling: From reference gene primer amplification, estimates of nucleated cell counts were derived. Using immunoSEQ multiplex PCR, the repertoire was profiled, and TCRdb retains in-frame clones only, with some absent. Clone size and the V and J calls come from that table; the DNA yielded D and trimming. The sample has 250,000 to 300,000 clones; 80% to 90% are singletons.

The J gene is TRBJ1-3, the V gene TRBV7-9; D is ambiguous. Sample: peripheral blood. This clonotype originated in a woman in her 30s with COVID-19, enrolled during active disease. CDR3 in amino acids: CASSLVADTGNTIYF. DNA of the CDR3: TGTGCCAGCAGCTTAGTGGCAGACACTGGAAACACCATATATTTT.